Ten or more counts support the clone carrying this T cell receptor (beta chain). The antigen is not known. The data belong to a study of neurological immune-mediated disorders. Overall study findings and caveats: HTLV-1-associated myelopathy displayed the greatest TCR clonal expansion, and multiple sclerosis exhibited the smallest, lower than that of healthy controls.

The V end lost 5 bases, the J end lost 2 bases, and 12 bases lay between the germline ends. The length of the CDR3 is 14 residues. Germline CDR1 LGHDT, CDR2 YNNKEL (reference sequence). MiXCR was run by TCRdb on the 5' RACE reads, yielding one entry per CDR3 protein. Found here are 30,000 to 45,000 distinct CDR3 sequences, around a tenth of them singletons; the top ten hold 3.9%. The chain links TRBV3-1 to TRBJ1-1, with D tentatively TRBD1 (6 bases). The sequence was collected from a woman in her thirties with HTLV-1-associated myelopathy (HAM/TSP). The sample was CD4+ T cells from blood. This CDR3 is CASSAYRVNTEAFF. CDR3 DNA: TGTGCCAGCAGCGCTTACAGGGTTAACACTGAAGCTTTCTTT.